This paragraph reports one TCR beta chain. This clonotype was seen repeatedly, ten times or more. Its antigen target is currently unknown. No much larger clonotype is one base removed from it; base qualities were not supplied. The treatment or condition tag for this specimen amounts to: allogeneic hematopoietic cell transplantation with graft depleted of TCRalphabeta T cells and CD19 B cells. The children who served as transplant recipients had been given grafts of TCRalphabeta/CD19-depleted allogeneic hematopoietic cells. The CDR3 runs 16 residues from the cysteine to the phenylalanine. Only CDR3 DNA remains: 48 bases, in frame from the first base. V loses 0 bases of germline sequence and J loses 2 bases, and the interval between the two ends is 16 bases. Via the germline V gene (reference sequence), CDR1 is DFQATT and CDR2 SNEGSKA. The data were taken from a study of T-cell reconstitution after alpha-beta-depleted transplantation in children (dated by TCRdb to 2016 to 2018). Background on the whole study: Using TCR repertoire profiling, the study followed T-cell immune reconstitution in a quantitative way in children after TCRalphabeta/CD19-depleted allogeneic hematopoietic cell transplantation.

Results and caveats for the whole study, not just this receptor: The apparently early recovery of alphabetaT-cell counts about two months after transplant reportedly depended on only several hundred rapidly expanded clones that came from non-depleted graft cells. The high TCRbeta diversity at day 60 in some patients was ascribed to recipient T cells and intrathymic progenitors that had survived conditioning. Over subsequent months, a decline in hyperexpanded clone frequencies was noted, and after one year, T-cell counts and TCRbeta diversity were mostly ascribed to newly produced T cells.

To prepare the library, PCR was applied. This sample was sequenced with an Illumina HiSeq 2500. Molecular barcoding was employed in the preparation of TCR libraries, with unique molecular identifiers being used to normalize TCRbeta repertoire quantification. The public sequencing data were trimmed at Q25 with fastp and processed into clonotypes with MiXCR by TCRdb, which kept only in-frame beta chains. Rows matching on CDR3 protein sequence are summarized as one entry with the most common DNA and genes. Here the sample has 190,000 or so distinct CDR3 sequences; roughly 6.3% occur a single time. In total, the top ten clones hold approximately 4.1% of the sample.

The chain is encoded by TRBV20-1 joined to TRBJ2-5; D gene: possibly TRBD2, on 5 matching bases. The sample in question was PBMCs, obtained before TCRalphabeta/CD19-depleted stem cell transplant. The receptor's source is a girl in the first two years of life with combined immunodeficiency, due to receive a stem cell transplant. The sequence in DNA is TGCAGTGCTAGAGACGGGGTCGGGGAACGTCAAGAGACCCAGTACTTC. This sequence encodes CSARDGVGERQETQYF.